These T cell receptor beta chains were read from a single sample in a study of shared clonotypes between healthy human individuals. TCRdb's table, derived via immunoSEQ multiplex PCR, lists solely in-frame clones and lacks some. The sample has some 2,500,000 clones, approximately 94% seen once; the top ten hold 0.36%. Material for sequencing was naive CD4+ T cells from PBMCs. Receptor source: a man between 18 and 29 years old in good health. Some clones in this sample may be carry-over from other donors' samples. Each CDR3 is given with its conserved first and last residue. The D gene is left open where the match is weak. Only part of the rows carry a size: once, few, many, or a class if the clone is expanded.

TRBJ2-1 | TRBV15 | - | 14 | - | TGTGCCACCAGCAGAGGGCCCGGACGGGGTGAGCAGTTCTTC | CATSRGPGRGEQFF
TRBJ2-7 | TRBV6-6 | - | 16 | - | TGTGCCAGCAGTTACCTAGGGACGGTGAGCTCCTACGAGCAGTACTTC | CASSYLGTVSSYEQYF
TRBJ2-7 | TRBV18 | - | 15 | - | TGTGCCAGCTCACCGTTTCGGGACAAGACCTACGAGCAGTACTTC | CASSPFRDKTYEQYF
TRBJ2-2 | TRBV10-3 | TRBD2 | 18 | - | TGTGCCATCAGTGAGAGGATAGGGCTAGCGGGAGTAGGCGGGGAGCTGTTTTTT | CAISERIGLAGVGGELFF
TRBJ2-2 | TRBV30 | - | 11 | - | TGTGCCTGGATGCGGGACGGGGAGCTGTTTTTT | CAWMRDGELFF
TRBJ1-6 | TRBV9 | - | 16 | - | TGTGCCAGCAGCGTAGCACCCTGGGAGGAGAATTCACCCCTCCACTTT | CASSVAPWEENSPLHF
TRBJ2-7 | TRBV30 | - | 12 | - | TGTGCCTCTGGGCAGGGAGGCTACGAGCAGTACTTC | CASGQGGYEQYF
TRBJ2-7 | TRBV10-1 | - | 15 | - | TGCGCCAGCAGTGAATACAGGGCCGAGGGGTACGAGCAGTACTTC | CASSEYRAEGYEQYF
TRBJ1-4 | TRBV5-4 | TRBD1 | 15 | - | TGTGCCAGCAGCCCTCAGGGGGCATCTAATGAAAAACTGTTTTTT | CASSPQGASNEKLFF
TRBJ2-3 | TRBV2 | TRBD1 | 17 | - | TGTGCCAGCAGTGCCGGGACAGGGGGCTTCAGCACAGATACGCAGTATTTT | CASSAGTGGFSTDTQYF
TRBJ2-7 | TRBV7-9 | - | 13 | - | TGTGCCAGCAGGGACCTCGGGGGCCACGAGCAGTACTTC | CASRDLGGHEQYF
TRBJ1-4 | TRBV30 | - | 15 | - | TGTGCCTGGAGTGTCGGGACTTTAACTAATGAAAAACTGTTTTTT | CAWSVGTLTNEKLFF
TRBJ2-5 | TRBV7-9 | - | 14 | - | TGTGCCAGCAGCTTAGGGCAGCTGGGGGAGACCCAGTACTTC | CASSLGQLGETQYF
TRBJ2-5 | TRBV7-2 | TRBD1 | 14 | - | TGTGCCAGCAGCCCGGGGACAGTCCAAGAGACCCAGTACTTC | CASSPGTVQETQYF
TRBJ2-7 | TRBV5-1 | TRBD1 | 15 | - | TGCGCCAGCAGCTTCACGGGACAGACTCCCTACGAGCAGTACTTC | CASSFTGQTPYEQYF
TRBJ1-5 | TRBV27 | - | 13 | - | TGTGCCAGCAGTATTAATAGCAATCAGCCCCAGCATTTT | CASSINSNQPQHF
TRBJ1-1 | TRBV11-3 | - | 13 | - | TGTGCCAGCGCCCTCGACATATTGACTGAAGCTTTCTTT | CASALDILTEAFF
TRBJ2-7 | TRBV5-1 | TRBD2 | 15 | - | TGCGCCAGCAGCTCTGGACTAGCGGGAATCGGCGAGCAGTACTTC | CASSSGLAGIGEQYF
TRBJ2-7 | TRBV7-6 | TRBD2 | 14 | - | TGTGCCAGCAGCTTAACGGGAGGGGGATACGAGCAGTACTTC | CASSLTGGGYEQYF
TRBJ1-1 | TRBV28 | TRBD1 | 13 | - | TGTGCCAGCAGACCGACAGGGAGGACTGAAGCTTTCTTT | CASRPTGRTEAFF
TRBJ2-5 | TRBV5-1 | TRBD2 | 14 | - | TGCGCCAGCGGGACTAGCGGGGTCCAAGAGACCCAGTACTTC | CASGTSGVQETQYF
TRBJ2-5 | TRBV28 | TRBD2 | 18 | - | TGTGCCAGCAGTCCCCAGGGACTAGCGGGAGTACCGGCAGAGACCCAGTACTTC | CASSPQGLAGVPAETQYF
TRBJ2-7 | TRBV5-1 | TRBD1 | 13 | - | TGCGCCAGCAGAGGGGACAGGTACTACGAGCAGTACTTC | CASRGDRYYEQYF
TRBJ1-4 | TRBV18 | TRBD1 | 14 | - | TGTGCCAGCTCACCAGGGACAGTTAATGAAAAACTGTTTTTT | CASSPGTVNEKLFF
TRBJ2-5 | TRBV5-6 | - | 15 | - | TGTGCCAGCAGCTTTAAGTCAGGGAAGGGAGAGACCCAGTACTTC | CASSFKSGKGETQYF
TRBJ1-1 | TRBV7-9 | - | 15 | - | TGTGCCAGCAGCCCTCGGACAGAACTGAACACTGAAGCTTTCTTT | CASSPRTELNTEAFF
TRBJ1-5 | TRBV28 | - | 16 | - | TGTGCCAGCAGTTTGGGCGGGGCTTATAGCAATCAGCCCCAGCATTTT | CASSLGGAYSNQPQHF
TRBJ2-5 | TRBV5-4 | TRBD1 | 17 | - | TGTGCCAGCAACGCCGGCACAGGGGGCGGAGGACAAGAGACCCAGTACTTC | CASNAGTGGGGQETQYF
TRBJ1-2 | TRBV27 | - | 15 | once | TGTGCCAGCAGCCCCAGACAGGTTGGGTGGCGTGGCTACACCTTC | CASSPRQVGWRGYTF